This T cell receptor beta chain appears in the sequencing data of a study of identical twins. Notes on the study in general: Analyses based on zero insertions could be partly confounded by invariant MAIT and iNKT cells.

Germline CDR1 reads LGHDT; CDR2 reads YNNKEL (reference sequence). This CDR3 spans 15 amino acids. V was trimmed by 0 bases and J by 2 bases, leaving 11 bases between them. This clonotype was found a few times. Its antigen is as yet unknown. TCRdb passed the 5' RACE reads through MiXCR, listing each CDR3 protein once. The sample gives hundreds of thousands of distinct CDR3 sequences, approximately 21% of which show up once; roughly 4.3% is in the top ten. Another study also made use of these data, one on T cells expressing NK-cell markers. From that paper: In the group of eight sequenced donors, seven were HCMV-seropositive and one was seronegative. In four donors, dominant clonotypes made up about 25-65% of CD3+CD56-NKG2C+ cells.

Specimen: PBMCs. This chain connects TRBV3-1 to TRBJ2-7; D remains unclear. The origin of this receptor is a woman between 18 and 29 years old in good health. The CDR3 protein is CASSQEPPSAYEQYF. CDR3 nucleotides: TGTGCCAGCAGCCAAGAGCCCCCTTCGGCCTACGAGCAGTACTTC.